The clone carrying this T cell receptor (beta chain) occurred a few times. The antigen is undetermined. The CDR3 covers 15 residues. Trimming removed 1 base from V and 3 bases from J, with 13 bases in between. Germline loops: CDR1 LGHNA, CDR2 YSLEER. This sample is drawn from a study of blood T cells in healthy people across ages. Study conclusions and caveats: The percentage of naive T cells correlated strongly with TCR beta diversity.

A second PCR of 7 to 11 cycles used a sample-barcoded 5' primer and a J-beta primer mix. TCRdb re-called the 5' RACE reads with MiXCR, one entry per CDR3 protein. Of hundreds of thousands of distinct CDR3 sequences in the sample, under 25% were seen once. The sequencing sample was made of blood. This sequence joins TRBV4-3 and TRBJ2-7; D may be TRBD2 (5 bases). The sequence derives from a man in his sixties or seventies in good health. CDR3 DNA sequence: TGCGCCAGCAGCCAAGGTACTAGAGGGTTCTACGAGCAGTACTTC. It codes for CASSQGTRGFYEQYF.